This TCR beta chain was observed in a study of T-cell memory formation after mild COVID-19. Study-wide findings and caveats: The finding that pre-infection memory included some responding clones suggested that cross-reactive memory joined. The study found contracting CD4+ clones mainly in CM and EM and contracting CD8+ clones in EMRA. Clones that shrank (day 15 to 85) were balanced CD4/CD8, whereas later expanders leaned CD4+.

TCRdb re-called the 5' RACE reads with MiXCR, one entry per CDR3 protein. This table has some 450,000 distinct CDR3 sequences, roughly 18% appearing once. Germline lookup yields CDR1 LNHDA and CDR2 SQIVND (reference sequence). The CDR3 is made up of 16 amino acids. V shed 5 bases and J 2 bases; nucleotides not matched to a gene: 7. Comments on this clonotype: The antigen is unknown.

Input material: PBMCs or a T cell subset sorted from them (not recorded which). The sequence derives from a young man who had mild COVID-19 (a few samples of this study predate the infection). Cell type and time point are not known. The chain uses TRBV19 and TRBJ1-5; TRBD1 matches 9 bases. The CDR3 protein is CASSPDRGIGNQPQHF. DNA of the CDR3: TGTGCCAGTAGTCCGGACAGGGGTATCGGCAATCAGCCCCAGCATTTT. Full variable domain (remainder filled in from reference TRBV19 and TRBJ1-5): DGGITQSPKYLFRKEGQNVTLSCEQNLNHDAMYWYRQDPGQGLRLIYYSQIVNDFQKGDIAEGYSVSREKKESFPLTVTSAQKNPTAFYLCASSPDRGIGNQPQHFGDGTRLSIL.